A single sample is the source of the 10 T cell receptor beta chains below, sequenced in a study of blood T cell repertoires in COVID-19 (dated by TCRdb to 2020 to 2021). Receptor amplification or capture employed the immunoSEQ multiplex PCR assay. TCRdb's version of the immuneACCESS table is confined to in-frame rearrangements and falls short of the full clone set. An unresolved V gene accounts for under half of the shortfall where checked; the remainder is of unknown origin. This sample is represented by fewer than 200,000 clones; 83% of them were singletons. The top ten hold roughly 4% of the sample. Material for sequencing was PBMCs or T cells enriched from blood (not recorded which). These TCRs come from a woman in her forties or fifties in a cohort exposed to, infected with or recovered from COVID-19 (not recorded which).

This rearrangement joins TRBV7-9 to TRBJ2-7, with TRBD1 identical over 7 bases. Germline values: CDR1 SEHNR, CDR2 FQNEAQ (reference sequence). There are 15 residues in the CDR3. The trim removed 5 bases at V and 0 bases at J, leaving 7 bases unmatched. This chain's CDR3 is CASSVDRASSYEQYF. CDR3 coding DNA: TGTGCCAGCAGCGTCGACAGGGCGAGCTCCTACGAGCAGTACTTC.

The J gene is TRBJ2-2, the V gene TRBV24-1; 12 bases are shared with TRBD2. This CDR3 contains 19 residues. V was pared by 0 bases and J by 1 base, with 5 bases of the junction left unmatched. Germline values: CDR1 KGHDR, CDR2 SFDVKD. This CDR3 is CATSDLRASGGENTGELFF. CDR3 nucleotides: TGTGCCACCAGTGATTTGCGAGCTAGCGGGGGGGAGAACACCGGGGAGCTGTTTTTT.

This clone turned up a few times. The chain recombines TRBV6-2 or TRBV6-3 with TRBJ1-1; 8 positions agree with TRBD1. V lost 2 bases and J lost 7; bases outside the gene matches: 6. The CDR3 sequence is 14 residues long. Per germline, CDR1 MNHEY and CDR2 SVGEGT. CDR3 nucleotide sequence: TGTGCCAGCAGTTACCTGGACAGGGAGGGTGAAGCTTTCTTT. Translated, it gives CASSYLDREGEAFF.

The genes are TRBV19 and TRBJ2-1, with 9 nucleotides matching TRBD2. Losses at the gene ends were 5 bases for V and 6 bases for J; bases not matched to a gene: 11. The CDR3 runs 16 residues. Germline CDR1 reads LNHDA; CDR2 reads SQIVND (reference sequence). The CDR3 coding sequence is TGTGCCAGTAGTCCACTAGCGGGCGCTGGGCTCAATGAGCAGTTCTTC. Protein product: CASSPLAGAGLNEQFF.

V is TRBV7-3 and J is TRBJ2-3; 7 bases agree with TRBD2. Trimming cost V 2 bases and J 5 bases; bases outside gene matches: 7. Per germline, CDR1 SGHTA and CDR2 FQGTGA. The length of the CDR3 is 15 residues. CDR3 sequence: CASSLGGGGGDTQYF. The CDR3, as DNA: TGTGCCAGCAGCTTAGGCGGGGGAGGTGGAGATACGCAGTATTTT. Filled out from reference TRBV7-3 and TRBJ2-3, the complete variable domain reads GAGVSQTPSNKVTEKGKYVELRCDPISGHTALYWYRQSLGQGPEFLIYFQGTGAADDSGLPNDRFFAVRPEGSVSTLKIQRTERGDSAVYLCASSLGGGGGDTQYFGPGTRLTVL.

This rearrangement joins TRBV27 to TRBJ1-2, with 9 bases identical to TRBD1. V was pared by 0 bases and J by 1 base, with 3 bases of the junction left unmatched. The CDR3 has 16 amino acids. CDR1 MNHEY and CDR2 SMNVEV come from the germline V gene (reference sequence). The chain's CDR3 is CASSLSGTGFNYGYTF. The CDR3 DNA follows: TGTGCCAGCAGTTTATCCGGGACAGGGTTTAACTATGGCTACACCTTC.

V gene TRBV6-4 combines with J gene TRBJ2-5; TRBD2 aligns across 8 bases. V shed 0 bases and J 1 base; nucleotides not matched to a gene: 7. The CDR3 is 17 amino acids. Germline CDR1 MRHNA, CDR2 SNTAGT. The CDR3 loop reads CASSDSLLAESQETQYF. The CDR3 DNA follows: TGTGCCAGCAGTGACTCTCTACTAGCGGAGTCCCAAGAGACCCAGTACTTC.

The gene calls are TRBV9 and TRBJ1-3; no definite D call. The ends were cut back, 4 bases at V and 0 bases at J, with 14 bases in the middle. This CDR3 spans 16 amino acids. Germline V CDR1 and CDR2: SGDLS, YYNGEE. The CDR3 sequence is CASSPQFQVSGNTIYF. The CDR3 nucleotides are TGTGCCAGCAGCCCCCAATTTCAGGTCTCTGGAAACACCATATATTTT.

The chain is built from TRBV9 and TRBJ1-1, with D possibly matching TRBD1 (5 bases). Trimming removed 1 base at V and 0 bases at J, with 10 bases between. The CDR3 has 15 amino acids. CDR1 SGDLS and CDR2 YYNGEE come from the germline V gene. The CDR3 protein is CASSVLGDLNTEAFF. CDR3 nucleotide sequence: TGTGCCAGCAGCGTATTAGGGGACTTGAACACTGAAGCTTTCTTT. The full variable domain, its missing parts supplied by reference TRBV9 and TRBJ1-1, is DSGVTQTPKHLITATGQRVTLRCSPRSGDLSVYWYQQSLDQGLQFLIQYYNGEERAKGNILERFSAQQFPDLHSELNLSSLELGDSALYFCASSVLGDLNTEAFFGQGTRLTVV.

The V gene is TRBV6-1, the J gene TRBJ1-5, with 12 bases fitting TRBD1. The germline V gene has CDR1 MNHNS and CDR2 SASEGT. The trim removed 1 base at V and 6 bases at J, leaving 4 bases unmatched. There are 16 residues in the CDR3. CDR3 sequence: CASSEVGTGGIQPQHF. CDR3 DNA sequence: TGTGCCAGCAGTGAAGTGGGGACAGGGGGCATTCAGCCCCAGCATTTT.